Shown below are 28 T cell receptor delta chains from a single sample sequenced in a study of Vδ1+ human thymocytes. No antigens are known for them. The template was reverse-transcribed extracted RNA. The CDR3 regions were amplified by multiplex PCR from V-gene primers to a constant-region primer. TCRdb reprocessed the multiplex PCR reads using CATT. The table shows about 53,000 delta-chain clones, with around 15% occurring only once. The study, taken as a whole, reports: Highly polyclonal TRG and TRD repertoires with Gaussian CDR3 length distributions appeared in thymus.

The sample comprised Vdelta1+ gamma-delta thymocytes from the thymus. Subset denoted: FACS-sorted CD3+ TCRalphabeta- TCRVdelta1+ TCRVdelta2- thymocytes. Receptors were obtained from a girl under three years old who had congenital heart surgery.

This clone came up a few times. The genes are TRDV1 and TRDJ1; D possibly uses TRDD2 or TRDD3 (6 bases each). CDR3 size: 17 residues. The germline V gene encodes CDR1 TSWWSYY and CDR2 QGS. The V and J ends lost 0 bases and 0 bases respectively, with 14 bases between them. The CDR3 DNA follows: TGTGCTCTTGGGGAACTCCATCCTACTGGGTACACCGATAAACTCATCTTT. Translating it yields CALGELHPTGYTDKLIF.

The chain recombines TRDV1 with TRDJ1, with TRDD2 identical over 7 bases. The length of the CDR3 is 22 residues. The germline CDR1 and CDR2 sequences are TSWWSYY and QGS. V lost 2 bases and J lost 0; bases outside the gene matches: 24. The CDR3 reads CALGEDFLRAGRPQGYTDKLIF. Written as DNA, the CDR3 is TGTGCTCTTGGGGAAGATTTCCTACGTGCTGGGAGACCCCAGGGGTACACCGATAAACTCATCTTT.

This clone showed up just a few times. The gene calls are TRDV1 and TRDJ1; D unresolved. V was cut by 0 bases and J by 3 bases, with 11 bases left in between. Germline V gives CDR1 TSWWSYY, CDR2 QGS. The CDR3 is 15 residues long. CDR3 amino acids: CALGELIAVADKLIF. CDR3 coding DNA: TGTGCTCTTGGGGAACTGATCGCGGTAGCCGATAAACTCATCTTT.

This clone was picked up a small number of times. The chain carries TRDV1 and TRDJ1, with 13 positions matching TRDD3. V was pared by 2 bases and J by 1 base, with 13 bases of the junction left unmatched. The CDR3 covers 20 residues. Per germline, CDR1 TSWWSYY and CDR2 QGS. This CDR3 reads CALGECKSLLGDTGTDKLIF. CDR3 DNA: TGTGCTCTTGGGGAATGTAAGTCCCTACTGGGGGATACGGGCACCGATAAACTCATCTTT.

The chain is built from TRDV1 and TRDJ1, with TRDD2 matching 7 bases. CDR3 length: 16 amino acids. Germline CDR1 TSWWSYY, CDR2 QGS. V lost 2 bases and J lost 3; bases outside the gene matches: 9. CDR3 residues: CALGEIPTPEADKLIF. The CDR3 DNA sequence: TGTGCTCTTGGGGAAATTCCTACCCCAGAGGCCGATAAACTCATCTTT.

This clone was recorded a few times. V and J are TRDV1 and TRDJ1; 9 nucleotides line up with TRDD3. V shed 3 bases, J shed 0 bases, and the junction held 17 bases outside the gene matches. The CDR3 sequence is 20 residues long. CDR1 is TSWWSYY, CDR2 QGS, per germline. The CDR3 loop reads CALGDRLRAPLGENTDKLIF. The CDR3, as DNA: TGTGCTCTTGGGGACAGACTCCGGGCACCACTGGGGGAAAACACCGATAAACTCATCTTT.

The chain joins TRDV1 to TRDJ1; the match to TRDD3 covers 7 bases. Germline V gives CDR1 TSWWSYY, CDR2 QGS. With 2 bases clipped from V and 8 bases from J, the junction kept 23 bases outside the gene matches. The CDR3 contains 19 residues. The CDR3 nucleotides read TGTGCTCTTGGGGAAAAAGACGCTTACCTTTACTGGGGCTTTCACAAACTCATCTTT. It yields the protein CALGEKDAYLYWGFHKLIF.

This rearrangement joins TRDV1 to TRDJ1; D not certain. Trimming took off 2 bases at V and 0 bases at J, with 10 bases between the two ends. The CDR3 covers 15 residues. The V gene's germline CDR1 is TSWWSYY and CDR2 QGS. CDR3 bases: TGTGCTCTTGGGGAAGTGGAGCGGTACACCGATAAACTCATCTTT. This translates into CALGEVERYTDKLIF.

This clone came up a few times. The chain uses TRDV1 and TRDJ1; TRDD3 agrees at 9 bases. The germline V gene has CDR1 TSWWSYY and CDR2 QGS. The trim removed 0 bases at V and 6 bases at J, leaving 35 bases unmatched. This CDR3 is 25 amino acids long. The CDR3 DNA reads TGTGCTCTTGGGGAACTAGTAGTTCATCCCACGGCGAGTTACTGGGGGACACTCATCATAAATAAACTCATCTTT. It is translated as CALGELVVHPTASYWGTLIINKLIF.

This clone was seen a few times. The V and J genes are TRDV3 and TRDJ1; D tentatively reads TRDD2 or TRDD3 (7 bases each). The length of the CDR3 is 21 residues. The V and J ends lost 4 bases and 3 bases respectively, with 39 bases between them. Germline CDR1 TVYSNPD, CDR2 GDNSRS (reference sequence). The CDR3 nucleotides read TGTGCCTCCGGGGGGGTTTTGGCTTTCCTACCTTACTGGGGCTGGTCCGATAAACTCATCTTT. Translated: CASGGVLAFLPYWGWSDKLIF. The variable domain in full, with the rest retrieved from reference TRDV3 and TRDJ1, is CDKVTQSSPDQTVASGSEVVLLCTYDTVYSNPDLFWYRIRPDYSFQFVFYGDNSRSEGADFTQGRFSVKHILTQKAFHLVISPVRTEDSATYYCASGGVLAFLPYWGWSDKLIFGKGTRVTVEP.

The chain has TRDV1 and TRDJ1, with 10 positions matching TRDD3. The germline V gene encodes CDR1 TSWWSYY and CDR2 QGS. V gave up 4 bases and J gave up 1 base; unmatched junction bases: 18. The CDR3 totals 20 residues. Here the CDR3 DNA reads TGTGCTCTTGGGGTCGAAGTACGGGGGATACGCTGGGAGGTCACCGATAAACTCATCTTT. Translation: CALGVEVRGIRWEVTDKLIF.

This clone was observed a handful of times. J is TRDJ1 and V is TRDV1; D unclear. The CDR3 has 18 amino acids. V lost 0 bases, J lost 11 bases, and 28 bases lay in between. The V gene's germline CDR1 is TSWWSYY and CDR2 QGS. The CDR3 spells CALGELGVLETPLVLLIF. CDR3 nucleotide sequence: TGTGCTCTTGGGGAACTAGGTGTACTAGAGACCCCCCTGGTGCTGCTCATCTTT.

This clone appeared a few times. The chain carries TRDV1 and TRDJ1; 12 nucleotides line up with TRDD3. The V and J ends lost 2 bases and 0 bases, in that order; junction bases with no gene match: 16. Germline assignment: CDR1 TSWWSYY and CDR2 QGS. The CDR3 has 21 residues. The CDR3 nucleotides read TGTGCTCTTGGGGAAGGGATAGGCCCTACTGGGGGATACCCCTACACCGATAAACTCATCTTT. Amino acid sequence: CALGEGIGPTGGYPYTDKLIF.

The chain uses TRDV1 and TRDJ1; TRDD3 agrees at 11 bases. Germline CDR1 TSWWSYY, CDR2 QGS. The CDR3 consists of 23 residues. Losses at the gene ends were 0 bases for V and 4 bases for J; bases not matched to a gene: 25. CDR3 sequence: CALGELNCVGWGIPGDEYDKLIF. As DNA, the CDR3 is TGTGCTCTTGGGGAACTGAACTGTGTGGGCTGGGGGATACCCGGGGACGAATACGATAAACTCATCTTT.

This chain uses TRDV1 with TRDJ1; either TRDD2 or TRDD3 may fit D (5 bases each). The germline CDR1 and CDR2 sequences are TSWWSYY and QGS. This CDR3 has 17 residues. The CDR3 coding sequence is TGTGCCCTTCGGGGAGGGTGGCCTTTACCCTACACCGATAAACTCATCTTT. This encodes CALRGGWPLPYTDKLIF.

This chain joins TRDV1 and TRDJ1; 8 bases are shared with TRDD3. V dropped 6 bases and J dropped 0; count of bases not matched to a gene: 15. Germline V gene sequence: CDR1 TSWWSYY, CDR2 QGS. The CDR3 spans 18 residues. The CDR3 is CALGAMRYWGLYTDKLIF. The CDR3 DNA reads TGTGCTCTTGGAGCTATGAGGTACTGGGGGTTATACACCGATAAACTCATCTTT.

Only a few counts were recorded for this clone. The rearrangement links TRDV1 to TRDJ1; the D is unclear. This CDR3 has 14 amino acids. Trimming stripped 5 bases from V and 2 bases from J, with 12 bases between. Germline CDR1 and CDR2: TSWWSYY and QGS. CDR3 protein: CALGTRRLTDKLIF. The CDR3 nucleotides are TGTGCTCTTGGGACGCGCCGATTAACCGATAAACTCATCTTT.

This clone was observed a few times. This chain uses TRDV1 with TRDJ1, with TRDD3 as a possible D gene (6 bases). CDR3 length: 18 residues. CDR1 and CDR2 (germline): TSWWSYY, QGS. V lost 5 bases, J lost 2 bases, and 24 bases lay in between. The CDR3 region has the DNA TGTGCTCTTGGGAAGAGGAGGGGATGGGATCAGGGGACCGATAAACTCATCTTT. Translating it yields CALGKRRGWDQGTDKLIF.

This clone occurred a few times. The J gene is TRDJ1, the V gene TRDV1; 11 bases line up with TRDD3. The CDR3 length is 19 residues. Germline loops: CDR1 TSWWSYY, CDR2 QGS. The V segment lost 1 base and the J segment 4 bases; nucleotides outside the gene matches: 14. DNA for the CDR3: TGTGCTCTTGGGGAACGCCGGAATACTGGGGGATATCTAGACGATAAACTCATCTTT. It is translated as CALGERRNTGGYLDDKLIF.

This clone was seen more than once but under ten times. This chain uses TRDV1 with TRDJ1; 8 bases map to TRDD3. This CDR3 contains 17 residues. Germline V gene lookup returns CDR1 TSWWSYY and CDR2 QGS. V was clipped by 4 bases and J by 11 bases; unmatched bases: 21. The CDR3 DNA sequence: TGTGCTCTTGGGGCACTTCCCTTACTGGGGGTCCCGGTACGCCTCATCTTT. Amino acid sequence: CALGALPLLGVPVRLIF.

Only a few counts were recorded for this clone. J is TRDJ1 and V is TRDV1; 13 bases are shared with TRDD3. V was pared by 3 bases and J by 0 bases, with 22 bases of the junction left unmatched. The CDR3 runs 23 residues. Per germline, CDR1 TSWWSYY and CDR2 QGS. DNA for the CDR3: TGTGCTCTTGGGGACGCTTCTTTTAAACTACTGGGGGATACGGGGTTGTACACCGATAAACTCATCTTT. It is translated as CALGDASFKLLGDTGLYTDKLIF.

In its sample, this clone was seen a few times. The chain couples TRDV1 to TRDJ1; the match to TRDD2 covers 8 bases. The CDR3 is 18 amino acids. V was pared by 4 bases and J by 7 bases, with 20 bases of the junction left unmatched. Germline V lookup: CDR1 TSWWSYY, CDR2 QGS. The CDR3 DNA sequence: TGTGCTCTTGGGGGCTTCCTACACAATAACCTGATTGGGGGTAAACTCATCTTT. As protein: CALGGFLHNNLIGGKLIF.

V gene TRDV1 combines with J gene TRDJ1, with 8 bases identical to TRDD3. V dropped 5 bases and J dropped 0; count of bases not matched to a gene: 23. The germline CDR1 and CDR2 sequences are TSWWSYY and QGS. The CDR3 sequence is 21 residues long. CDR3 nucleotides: TGTGCTCTTGGGTCCCCACGGAGCCTAGGGATACTGGGGGTGTACACCGATAAACTCATCTTT. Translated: CALGSPRSLGILGVYTDKLIF.

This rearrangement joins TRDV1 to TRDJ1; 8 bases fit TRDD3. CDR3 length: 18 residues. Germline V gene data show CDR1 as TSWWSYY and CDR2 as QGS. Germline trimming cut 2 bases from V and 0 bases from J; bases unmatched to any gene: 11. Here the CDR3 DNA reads TGTGCTCTTGGGGAATCTTCTGGGGGACCGCAGTACACCGATAAACTCATCTTT. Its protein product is CALGESSGGPQYTDKLIF.

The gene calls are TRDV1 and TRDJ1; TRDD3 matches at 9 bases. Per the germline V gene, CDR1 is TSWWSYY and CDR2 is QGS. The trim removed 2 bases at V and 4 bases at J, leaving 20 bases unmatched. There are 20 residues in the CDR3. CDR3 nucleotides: TGTGCTCTTGGGGAAAAGGGTCCTACGTGCTGGGGGATTACGGACGATAAACTCATCTTT. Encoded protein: CALGEKGPTCWGITDDKLIF.

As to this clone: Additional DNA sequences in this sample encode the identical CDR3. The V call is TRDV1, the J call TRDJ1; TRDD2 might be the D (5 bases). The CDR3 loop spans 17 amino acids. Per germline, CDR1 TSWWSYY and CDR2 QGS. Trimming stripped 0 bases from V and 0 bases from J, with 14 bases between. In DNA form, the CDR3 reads TGTGCTCTTGGGGAACTTATCATGACTTCCCACACCGATAAACTCATCTTT. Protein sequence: CALGELIMTSHTDKLIF.

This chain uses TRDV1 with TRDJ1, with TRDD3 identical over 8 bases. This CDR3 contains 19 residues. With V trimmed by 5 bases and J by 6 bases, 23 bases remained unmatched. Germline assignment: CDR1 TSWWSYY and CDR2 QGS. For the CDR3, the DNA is TGTGCTCTTGGGTCCAACCCCCGGACTGGGGGGCCCGGGACCAATAAACTCATCTTT. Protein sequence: CALGSNPRTGGPGTNKLIF.

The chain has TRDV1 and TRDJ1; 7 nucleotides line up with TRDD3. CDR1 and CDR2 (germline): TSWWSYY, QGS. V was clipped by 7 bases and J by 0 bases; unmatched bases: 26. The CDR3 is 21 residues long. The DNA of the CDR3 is TGTGCTCTTGATGGGGGGTGGGGGACCCGGGGGATGAGTCCGTACACCGATAAACTCATCTTT. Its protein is CALDGGWGTRGMSPYTDKLIF.